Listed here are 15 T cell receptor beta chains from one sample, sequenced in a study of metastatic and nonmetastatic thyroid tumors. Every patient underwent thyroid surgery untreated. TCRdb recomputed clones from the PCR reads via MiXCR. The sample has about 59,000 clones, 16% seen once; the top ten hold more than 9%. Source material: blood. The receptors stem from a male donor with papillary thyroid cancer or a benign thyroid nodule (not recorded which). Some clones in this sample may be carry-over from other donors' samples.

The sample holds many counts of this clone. The CDR3 is CASSRGSSYNEQFF. The CDR3, as DNA: TGTGCCAGCAGTAGAGGGAGCTCCTACAATGAGCAGTTCTTC. V is TRBV12-3 or TRBV12-4 and J is TRBJ2-1; D perhaps matches TRBD2 (5 bases). This CDR3 is 14 amino acids long. Trimming took 5 bases from V and 0 from J, leaving 8 bases between them.

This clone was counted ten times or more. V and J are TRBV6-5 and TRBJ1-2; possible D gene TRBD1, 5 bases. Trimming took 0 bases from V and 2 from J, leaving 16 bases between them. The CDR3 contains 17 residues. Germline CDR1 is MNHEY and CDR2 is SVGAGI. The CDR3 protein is CASSYSASPRGNYGYTF. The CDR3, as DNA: TGTGCCAGCAGTTACTCGGCATCACCACGGGGGAACTATGGCTACACCTTC.

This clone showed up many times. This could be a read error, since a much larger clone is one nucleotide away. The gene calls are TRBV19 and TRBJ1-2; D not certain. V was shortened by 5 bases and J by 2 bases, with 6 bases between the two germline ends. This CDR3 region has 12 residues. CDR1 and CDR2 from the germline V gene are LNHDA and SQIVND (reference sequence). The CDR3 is CASSWANYGYTF. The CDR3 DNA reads TGTGCCAGTAGTTGGGCGAACTATGGCTACACCTTC.

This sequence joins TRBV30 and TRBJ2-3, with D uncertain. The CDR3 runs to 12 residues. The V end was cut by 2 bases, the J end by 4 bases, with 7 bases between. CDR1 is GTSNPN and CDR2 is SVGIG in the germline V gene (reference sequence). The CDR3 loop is CAWSTGADTQYF. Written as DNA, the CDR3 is TGTGCCTGGAGTACGGGTGCAGATACGCAGTATTTT.

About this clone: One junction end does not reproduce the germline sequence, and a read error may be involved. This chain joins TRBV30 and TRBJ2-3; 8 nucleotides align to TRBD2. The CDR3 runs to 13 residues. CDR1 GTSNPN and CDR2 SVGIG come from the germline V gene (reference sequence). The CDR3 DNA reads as TGTACCTGGAGTGTCGGGGGACTAGACGTGCCGTATTTT. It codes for CTWSVGGLDVPYF.

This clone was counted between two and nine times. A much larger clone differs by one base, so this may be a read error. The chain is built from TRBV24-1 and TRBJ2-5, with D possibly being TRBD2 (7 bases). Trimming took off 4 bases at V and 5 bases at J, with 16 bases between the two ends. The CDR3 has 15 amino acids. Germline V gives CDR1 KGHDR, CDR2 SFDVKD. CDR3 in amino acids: CATSDPDGGAETQYF. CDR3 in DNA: TGTGCCACCAGTGACCCAGATGGGGGGGCGGAGACCCAGTACTTC.

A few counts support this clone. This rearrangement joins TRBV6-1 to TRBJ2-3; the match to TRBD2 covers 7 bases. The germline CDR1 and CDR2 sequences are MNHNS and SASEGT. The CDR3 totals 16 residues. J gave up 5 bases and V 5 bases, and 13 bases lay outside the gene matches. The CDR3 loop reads CASSLQGLSGIDTQYF. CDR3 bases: TGTGCCAGCAGTCTTCAGGGACTATCGGGCATAGATACGCAGTATTTT.

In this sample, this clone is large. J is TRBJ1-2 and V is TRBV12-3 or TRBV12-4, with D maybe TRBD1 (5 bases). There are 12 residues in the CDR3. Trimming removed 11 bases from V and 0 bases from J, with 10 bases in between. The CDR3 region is CAVGHPNYGYTF. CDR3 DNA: TGTGCCGTAGGACACCCTAACTATGGCTACACCTTC.

CDR3 nucleotides: TGCAGTGCTAGCCCATACCTCCGGTGCCAGTTTCCCAAAAACATTCAGTACTTC. As protein: CSASPYLRCQFPKNIQYF. The chain uses TRBV20-1 and TRBJ2-4; D is uncertain. This CDR3 region has 18 residues. Germline V gene lookup returns CDR1 DFQATT and CDR2 SNEGSKA (reference sequence). V gave up 3 bases and J gave up 2 bases, with 23 bases separating them.

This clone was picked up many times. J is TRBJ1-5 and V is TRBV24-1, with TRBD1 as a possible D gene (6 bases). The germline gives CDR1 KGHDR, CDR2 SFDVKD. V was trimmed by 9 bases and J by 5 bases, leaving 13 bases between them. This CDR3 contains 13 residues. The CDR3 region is CATSRGAHQPQHF. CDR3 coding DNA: TGTGCCACCTCCCGGGGGGCACATCAGCCCCAGCATTTT.

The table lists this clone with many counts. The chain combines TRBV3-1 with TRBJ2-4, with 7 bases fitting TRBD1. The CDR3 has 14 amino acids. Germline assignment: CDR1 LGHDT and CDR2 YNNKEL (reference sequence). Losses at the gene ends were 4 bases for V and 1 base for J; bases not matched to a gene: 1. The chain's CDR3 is CASSLDRAKNIQYF. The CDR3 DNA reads TGTGCCAGCAGCCTGGACAGGGCCAAAAACATTCAGTACTTC.

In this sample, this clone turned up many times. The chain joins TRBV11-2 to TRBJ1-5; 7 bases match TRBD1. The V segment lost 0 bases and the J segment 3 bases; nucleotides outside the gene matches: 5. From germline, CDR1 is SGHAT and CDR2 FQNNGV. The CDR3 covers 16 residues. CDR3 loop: CASSLDGQAANQPQHF. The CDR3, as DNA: TGTGCCAGCAGCTTAGATGGACAGGCCGCCAATCAGCCCCAGCATTTT.

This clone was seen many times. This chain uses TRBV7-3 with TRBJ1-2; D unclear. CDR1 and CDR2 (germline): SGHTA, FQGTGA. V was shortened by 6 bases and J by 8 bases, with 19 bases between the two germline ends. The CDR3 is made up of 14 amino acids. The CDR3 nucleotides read TGTGCCAGCAGTCCATACGGGAGCCTGGACGGCTACACCTTC. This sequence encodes CASSPYGSLDGYTF.

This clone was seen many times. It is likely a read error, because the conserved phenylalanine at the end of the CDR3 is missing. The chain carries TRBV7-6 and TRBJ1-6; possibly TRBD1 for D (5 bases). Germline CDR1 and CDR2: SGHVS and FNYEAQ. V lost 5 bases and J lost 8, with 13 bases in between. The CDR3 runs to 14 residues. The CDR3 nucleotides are TGTGCCAGCAGCCCGGGGGATGGCGATTCACCCCTCCACCTT. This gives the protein CASSPGDGDSPLHL.

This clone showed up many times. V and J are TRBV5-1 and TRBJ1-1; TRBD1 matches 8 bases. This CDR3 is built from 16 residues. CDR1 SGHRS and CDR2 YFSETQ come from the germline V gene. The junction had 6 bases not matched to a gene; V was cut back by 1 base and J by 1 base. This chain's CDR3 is CASSLFATGGNTEAFF. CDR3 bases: TGCGCCAGCAGCTTGTTCGCCACAGGGGGGAACACTGAAGCTTTCTTT. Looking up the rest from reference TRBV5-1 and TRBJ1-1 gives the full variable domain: KAGVTQTPRYLIKTRGQQVTLSCSPISGHRSVSWYQQTPGQGLQFLFEYFSETQRNKGNFPGRFSGRQFSNSRSEMNVSTLELGDSALYLCASSLFATGGNTEAFFGQGTRLTVV.